A selection of T cell receptor beta chains follows, all from one sample in a study of blood T cell repertoires in COVID-19. Here immunoSEQ multiplex PCR was the method, and the copy in TCRdb shows in-frame clones only, minus some. The table lists about 80,000 clones, under 85% of them singletons. The sample comprised peripheral blood. Source of these receptors: a human donor in a cohort sampled during active COVID-19. Both conserved end residues are part of each CDR3. Each record gives: D gene, J gene, clone size, V gene, CDR3 DNA, CDR3 protein. The D gene is left open where the match is weak. Clone size, where shown, is once, few, many, or a class for clones that have expanded.

- | TRBJ1-2 | - | TRBV6-5 | TGTGCCAGCAGTCTAGGGGGGGACGACTATGGCTACACCTTC | CASSLGGDDYGYTF
- | TRBJ2-5 | few | TRBV19 | TGTGCCAGTAGTATGGGGCTAAAAGAGACCCAGTACTTC | CASSMGLKETQYF
- | TRBJ2-7 | few | TRBV28 | TGTGCCAGCAGTCCGCCTGGACAGCACTTCTACGAGCAGTACTTC | CASSPPGQHFYEQYF
- | TRBJ2-1 | - | TRBV19 | TGTGCCAGTAGTATTAACTACAATGAGCAGTTCTTC | CASSINYNEQFF
- | TRBJ2-3 | - | TRBV5-5 | TGTGCCAGCAGCTTCCCCCTTACAGGGTCGGCAGATACGCAGTATTTT | CASSFPLTGSADTQYF
TRBD1 | TRBJ2-3 | - | TRBV7-9 | TGTGCCGCCGGGGACAGTGATACGCAGTATTTT | CAAGDSDTQYF
- | TRBJ1-1 | - | TRBV19 | TGTGCCAGTAGCAAAGCCCCCCTGAACACTGAAGCTTTCTTT | CASSKAPLNTEAFF
- | TRBJ1-3 | few | TRBV9 | TGTGCCAGCAGCGCCAACTGGGCTTCTGGAAACACCATATATTTT | CASSANWASGNTIYF
TRBD1 | TRBJ2-2 | - | TRBV25-1 | TGTGCCAGCAGTGAAGGACAGGGGGACACCGGGGAGCTGTTTTTT | CASSEGQGDTGELFF
TRBD2 | TRBJ2-3 | - | TRBV7-3 | TGTGCCAGCAGCCCTTCTAGCGGGGGGAGGAATACGCAGTATTTT | CASSPSSGGRNTQYF
TRBD2 | TRBJ2-5 | - | TRBV18 | TGTGCCAGCTCACTATTAGCGGGAGAGGGGGAGACCCAGTACTTC | CASSLLAGEGETQYF
- | TRBJ1-2 | - | TRBV6-7 | TGTGCCAGCAGTTACCGGGGGGCAGGCTATGGCTACACCTTC | CASSYRGAGYGYTF
- | TRBJ2-3 | few | TRBV13 | TGTGCCAGCAGCTTAGGGGGTGGAGTGCCAGATACGCAGTATTTT | CASSLGGGVPDTQYF
- | TRBJ2-5 | - | TRBV28 | TGTGCCAGCAGTGTCGGGACACCGGGCGGGGAGACCCAGTACTTC | CASSVGTPGGETQYF
- | TRBJ1-3 | - | TRBV28 | TGTGCCAGCAGTTTATCAGGACTGCGCTCTGGAAACACCATATATTTT | CASSLSGLRSGNTIYF
TRBD2 | TRBJ2-3 | - | TRBV6-2/TRBV6-3 | TGTGCCAGCACCCCGGGGACTAGCAGGACAGATACGCAGTATTTT | CASTPGTSRTDTQYF
- | TRBJ2-3 | - | TRBV7-9 | TGTGCCAGCAGCCGCCAGGGTGGCCCCACAGATACGCAGTATTTT | CASSRQGGPTDTQYF
- | TRBJ2-3 | - | TRBV11-2 | TGTGCCAGCAGCTTAGGGAAAACGGGAGATACGCAGTATTTT | CASSLGKTGDTQYF
TRBD2 | TRBJ2-3 | few | TRBV7-2 | TGTGCCAGCAGCTTAGGTTTAGCGGGGGGGATTAGCACAGATACGCAGTATTTT | CASSLGLAGGISTDTQYF
- | TRBJ1-1 | - | TRBV6-5 | TGTGCCAGCAGTTCCCAGGGCATGAACACTGAAGCTTTCTTT | CASSSQGMNTEAFF
- | TRBJ2-1 | - | TRBV29-1 | TGCAGCGGGGAGGGACAGGAGGCACATGAGCAGTTCTTC | CSGEGQEAHEQFF
TRBD1 | TRBJ2-3 | - | TRBV5-1 | TGCGCCAGCAGCTACAGGGGATCCCGGAGCACAGATACGCAGTATTTT | CASSYRGSRSTDTQYF
- | TRBJ2-6 | - | TRBV5-1 | TGCGCCAGCAGCTACGAAGGGGCTGGGGCCAACGTCCTGACTTTC | CASSYEGAGANVLTF
TRBD2 | TRBJ2-1 | - | TRBV6-6 | TGTGCCAGCAGCCCCGGGACTAGCGGGAAGGATGAGCAGTTCTTC | CASSPGTSGKDEQFF
TRBD1 | TRBJ2-2 | once | TRBV10-1 | TGCGCCAGCAGTGCGGGACAGGGAACTCGGACCGGGGAGCTGTTTTTT | CASSAGQGTRTGELFF
- | TRBJ2-1 | - | TRBV6-6 | TGTGCCAGCAGTTACGCACTAGTTGGCTTGGATGAGCAGTTCTTC | CASSYALVGLDEQFF
- | TRBJ2-2 | - | TRBV24-1 | TGTGCCACCAGTGATTCCCAAGTAGCCTCGAACACCGGGGAGCTGTTTTTT | CATSDSQVASNTGELFF
- | TRBJ1-2 | - | TRBV27 | TGTGCCAGCAGTTCAATGAACTATGGCTACACCTTC | CASSSMNYGYTF
- | TRBJ2-7 | - | TRBV5-1 | TGCGCCAGCAGCTTTGGGTCTGGGGGCGTCAACGAGCAGTACTTC | CASSFGSGGVNEQYF
TRBD1 | TRBJ2-5 | few | TRBV5-1 | TGCGCCAGCAGCTCGGGACAGGTTCAAGAGACCCAGTACTTC | CASSSGQVQETQYF
- | TRBJ2-7 | - | TRBV27 | TGTGCCAGCAGTTTAGGCGCCGGGGAGACGTTGGGGCAGTACTTC | CASSLGAGETLGQYF
TRBD2 | TRBJ2-3 | - | TRBV9 | TGTGCCAGCAGCCCCATGGTCGGGGCTAGCGGGGGAGATACGCAGTATTTT | CASSPMVGASGGDTQYF
- | TRBJ1-1 | - | TRBV12-3/TRBV12-4 | TGTGCCAGCATTCCCAGATTCAACACTGAAGCTTTCTTT | CASIPRFNTEAFF
TRBD1 | TRBJ2-4 | - | TRBV6-4 | TGTGCCAGCAGTTCCCCCCCGACAGGGCTAGCCAAAAACATTCAGTACTTC | CASSSPPTGLAKNIQYF
TRBD1 | TRBJ1-2 | - | TRBV6-1 | TGTGCCAGCAGTGCTTCGGGAGTGTTCAGACAGGGATTCTATGGCTACACCTTC | CASSASGVFRQGFYGYTF
- | TRBJ1-1 | - | TRBV2 | TGTGCCAGCAGTGTCGAGGGCGACACTGAAGCTTTCTTT | CASSVEGDTEAFF
- | TRBJ2-3 | - | TRBV6-5 | TGTGCCAGCTCAGAGGCAAATACGCAGTATTTT | CASSEANTQYF
- | TRBJ1-6 | - | TRBV28 | TGTGCCAGCAGAATGGTCAGGGTAGCTTCACCCCTCCACTTT | CASRMVRVASPLHF
TRBD1 | TRBJ2-5 | - | TRBV3-1/TRBV3-2 | TGTGCCAGCAGCCTCCTCCGAGGGGACAGGGGACAAGAGACCCAGTACTTC | CASSLLRGDRGQETQYF
TRBD2 | TRBJ2-1 | - | TRBV5-5 | TGTGCCAGCAGCTTCTTTGCTAGCGGACTATCCTACAATGAGCAGTTCTTC | CASSFFASGLSYNEQFF
- | TRBJ2-2 | - | TRBV4-2 | TGTGCCAGCAGCCAAGGGGCACAGGGTGGTTACGACACCGGGGAGCTGTTTTTT | CASSQGAQGGYDTGELFF
TRBD2 | TRBJ2-1 | - | TRBV19 | TGTGCCAGTAGTTTGGGACTAGCGGTCCTCTACAATGAGCAGTTCTTC | CASSLGLAVLYNEQFF
TRBD2 | TRBJ2-3 | - | TRBV3-1/TRBV3-2 | TGTGCCAGCGGTGGGGCGGGAGGGCCACGGAGGGATACGCAGTATTTT | CASGGAGGPRRDTQYF
- | TRBJ1-1 | - | TRBV3-1/TRBV3-2 | TGTGCCAGCAGCCTCTATACAGGGTCGAACACTGAAGCTTTCTTT | CASSLYTGSNTEAFF
- | TRBJ1-2 | - | TRBV24-1 | TGTGCCACCAGTGACGAGGGAGGGCATGGCTACACCTTC | CATSDEGGHGYTF
- | TRBJ2-1 | - | TRBV15 | TGTGCCACCAGCAGTAGCGGAGGCTACAATGAGCAGTTCTTC | CATSSSGGYNEQFF
TRBD1 | TRBJ2-7 | - | TRBV27 | TGTGCCAGCAGTTCGATATGGACAGGGGACCGTGGGTCCTACGAGCAGTACTTC | CASSSIWTGDRGSYEQYF
TRBD2 | TRBJ2-1 | - | TRBV2 | TGTGCCAGCAGAGCCGGGACTAGGCAGTTCTTC | CASRAGTRQFF
- | TRBJ2-3 | once | TRBV24-1 | TGTGCCACCGGGGGTGGCGGGACGGCAGATACGCAGTATTTT | CATGGGGTADTQYF